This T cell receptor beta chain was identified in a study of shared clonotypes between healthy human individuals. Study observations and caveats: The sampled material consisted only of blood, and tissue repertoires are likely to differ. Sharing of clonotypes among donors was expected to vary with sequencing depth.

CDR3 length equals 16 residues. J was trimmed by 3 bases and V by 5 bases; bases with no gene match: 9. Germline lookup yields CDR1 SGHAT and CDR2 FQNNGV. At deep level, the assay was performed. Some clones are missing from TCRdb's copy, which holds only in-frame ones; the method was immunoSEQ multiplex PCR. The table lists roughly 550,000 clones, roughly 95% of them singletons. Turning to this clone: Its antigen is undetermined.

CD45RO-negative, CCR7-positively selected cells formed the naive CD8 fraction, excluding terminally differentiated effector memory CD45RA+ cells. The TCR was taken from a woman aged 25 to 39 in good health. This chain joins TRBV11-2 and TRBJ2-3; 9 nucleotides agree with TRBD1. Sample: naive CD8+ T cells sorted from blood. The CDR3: CASSLRTGDPTDTQYF. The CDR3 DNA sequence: TGTGCCAGCAGCCTCAGGACAGGGGACCCTACAGATACGCAGTATTTT.